The present T cell receptor beta chain was sequenced within a study of T cell responses to AZD1222 COVID-19 vaccine. About the study: Second-dose groups at about 4 or about 12 weeks were pooled. Study-wide points: Distributed over spike, vaccine-associated CD4 TCRs predominated at 160-218 and 743-854. Baseline seropositivity occurred in only a handful of AZD1222 recipients. Unmutated regions of variants are reportedly targeted by nearly half of spike-specific TCRs.

Only in-frame clones appear in the TCRdb table, and some are missing; sequencing was by immunoSEQ multiplex PCR. The data show roughly 120,000 clones, around 87% seen once. A remark on this clone: The antigen is undetermined.

V dropped 5 bases and J dropped 3 bases, with 7 bases sitting between them. Germline CDR1 SGHAT, CDR2 FQNNGV. This CDR3 has 12 residues. This chain uses TRBV11-2 with TRBJ1-1; D uncertain. The origin of this receptor is an adult in good health. The sample here was peripheral blood, taken on day 0 of AZD1222 vaccination. The CDR3 is CASSPRHTEAFF. CDR3 DNA sequence: TGTGCCAGCAGCCCAAGGCACACTGAAGCTTTCTTT.